This T cell receptor (beta chain) was identified in a study of CD8+ T cells in alopecia areata. Across the study: Tofacitinib administration persisted for 6 to 18 months, succeeded by 6 months off drug. Severity of treated patients was scored by affected scalp percentage.

Extracted RNA was reverse transcribed into cDNA, the sequencing template. Measured with immunoSEQ multiplex PCR; TCRdb has only the in-frame clones, and not every one. Of over 70,000 clones listed, approximately 70% are singletons. General study findings and limits: More clonal than normal scalp was lesional scalp, particularly alopecia totalis/universalis.

Treatment noted: oral pan-JAK inhibitor, 5-10 mg twice daily. Concerning this clone itself: Its antigen is undetermined.

Sequenced here: CD8+ T cells sorted from blood, sampled at week 24, from a patient treated with tofacitinib. The sequence came from a human donor with alopecia areata.

The CDR3 DNA sequence: TGCGCCAGCAGCCCTACAGGGTTCGGAGCTTTCTTT. This translates into CASSPTGFGAFF. The chain recombines TRBV4-1 with TRBJ1-1, with a tentative D call TRBD1 (6 bases). V was cut by 4 bases and J by 10 bases, with 13 bases left in between. CDR1 and CDR2 from the germline V gene are MGHRA and YSYEKL. The CDR3 has 12 residues.